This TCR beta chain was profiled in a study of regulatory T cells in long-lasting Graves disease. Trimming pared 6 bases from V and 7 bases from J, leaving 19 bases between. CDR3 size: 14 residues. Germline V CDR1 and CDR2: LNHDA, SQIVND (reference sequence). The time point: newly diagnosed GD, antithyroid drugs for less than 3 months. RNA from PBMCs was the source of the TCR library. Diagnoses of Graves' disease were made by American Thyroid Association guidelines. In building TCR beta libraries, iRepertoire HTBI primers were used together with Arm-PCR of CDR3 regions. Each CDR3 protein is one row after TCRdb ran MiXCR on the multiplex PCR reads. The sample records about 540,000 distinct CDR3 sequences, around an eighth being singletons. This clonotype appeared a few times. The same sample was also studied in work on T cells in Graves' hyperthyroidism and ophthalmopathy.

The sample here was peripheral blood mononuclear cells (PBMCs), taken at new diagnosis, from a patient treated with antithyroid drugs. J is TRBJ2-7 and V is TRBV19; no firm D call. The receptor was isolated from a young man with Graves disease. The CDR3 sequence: CASRGSTVGQEQYF. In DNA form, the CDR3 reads TGTGCCAGTAGAGGCTCAACCGTGGGCCAAGAGCAGTACTTC.